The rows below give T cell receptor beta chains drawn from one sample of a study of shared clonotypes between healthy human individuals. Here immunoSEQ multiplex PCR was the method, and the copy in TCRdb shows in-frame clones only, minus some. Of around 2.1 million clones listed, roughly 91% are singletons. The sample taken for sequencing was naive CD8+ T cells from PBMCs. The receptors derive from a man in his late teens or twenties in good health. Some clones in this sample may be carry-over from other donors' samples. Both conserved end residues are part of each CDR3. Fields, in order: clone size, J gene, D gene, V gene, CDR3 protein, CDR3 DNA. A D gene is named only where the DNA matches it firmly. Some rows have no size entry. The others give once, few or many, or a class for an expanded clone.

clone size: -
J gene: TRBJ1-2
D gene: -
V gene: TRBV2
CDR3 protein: CASSDPPDGYTF
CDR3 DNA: TGTGCCAGCAGTGACCCTCCGGATGGCTACACCTTC

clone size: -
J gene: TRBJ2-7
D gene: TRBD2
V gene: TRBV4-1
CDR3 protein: CASSQEDNGRYEQYF
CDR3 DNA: TGCGCCAGCAGCCAAGAGGACAACGGGAGGTACGAGCAGTACTTC

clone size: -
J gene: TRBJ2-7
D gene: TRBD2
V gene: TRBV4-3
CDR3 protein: CASSQEWQGGLEQYF
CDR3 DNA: TGCGCCAGCAGCCAAGAGTGGCAGGGAGGGCTCGAGCAGTACTTC

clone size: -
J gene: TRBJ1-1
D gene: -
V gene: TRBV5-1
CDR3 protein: CASSLEGPGSTEAFF
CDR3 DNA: TGCGCCAGCAGCTTGGAGGGTCCGGGGAGCACTGAAGCTTTCTTT

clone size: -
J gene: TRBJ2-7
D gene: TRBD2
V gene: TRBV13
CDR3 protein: CASSPLAGGPHEQYF
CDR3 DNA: TGTGCCAGCAGCCCCCTAGCGGGAGGGCCCCACGAGCAGTACTTC

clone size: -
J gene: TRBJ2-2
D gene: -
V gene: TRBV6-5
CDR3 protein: CASKDGRSAGELFF
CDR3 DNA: TGTGCCAGTAAGGATGGTCGATCCGCCGGGGAGCTGTTTTTT

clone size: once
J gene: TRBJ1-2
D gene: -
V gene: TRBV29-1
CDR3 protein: CSVEDYGIQANYGYTF
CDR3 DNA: TGCAGCGTTGAAGATTATGGGATTCAGGCTAACTATGGCTACACCTTC

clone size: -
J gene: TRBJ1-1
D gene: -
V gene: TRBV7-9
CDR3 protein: CASSTTGWWGPQLAFF
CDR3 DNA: TGTGCCAGCAGCACCACAGGGTGGTGGGGACCCCAACTAGCTTTCTTT

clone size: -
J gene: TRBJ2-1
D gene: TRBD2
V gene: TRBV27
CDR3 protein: CASTAGLADNEQFF
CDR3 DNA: TGTGCCAGCACCGCGGGACTAGCGGACAATGAGCAGTTCTTC

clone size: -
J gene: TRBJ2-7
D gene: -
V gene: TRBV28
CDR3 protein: CASSFSGGFYEQYF
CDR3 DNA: TGTGCCAGCAGTTTTTCTGGGGGCTTCTACGAGCAGTACTTC

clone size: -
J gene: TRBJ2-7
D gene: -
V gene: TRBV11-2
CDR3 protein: CASSPLSGSYEQYF
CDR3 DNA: TGTGCCAGCAGCCCACTCTCGGGGTCCTACGAGCAGTACTTC

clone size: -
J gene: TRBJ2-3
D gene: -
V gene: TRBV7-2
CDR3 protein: CASSLSGVRTDTQYF
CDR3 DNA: TGTGCCAGCAGCTTATCGGGAGTGCGGACAGATACGCAGTATTTT

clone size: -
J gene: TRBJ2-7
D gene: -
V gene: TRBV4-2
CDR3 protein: CASSSRMGGPYEQYF
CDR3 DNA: TGTGCCAGCAGCTCCCGGATGGGAGGACCCTACGAGCAGTACTTC

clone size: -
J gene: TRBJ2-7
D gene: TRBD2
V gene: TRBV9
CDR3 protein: CASRELASGRATPYEQYF
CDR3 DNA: TGTGCCAGCAGGGAACTGGCTAGCGGGAGAGCAACCCCCTACGAGCAGTACTTC

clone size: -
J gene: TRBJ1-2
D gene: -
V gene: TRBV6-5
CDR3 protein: CASSYQGLNYGYTF
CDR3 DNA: TGTGCCAGCAGTTACCAGGGACTTAACTATGGCTACACCTTC

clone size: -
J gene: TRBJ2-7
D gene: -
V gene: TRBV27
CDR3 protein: CASSEVANHEQYF
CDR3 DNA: TGTGCCAGCAGTGAGGTCGCGAACCACGAGCAGTACTTC

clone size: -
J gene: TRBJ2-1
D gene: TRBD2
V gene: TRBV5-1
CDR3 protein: CASSLLSPPGLATPGPYNEQFF
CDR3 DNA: TGCGCCAGCAGCTTGCTGAGTCCACCGGGACTAGCGACCCCGGGCCCCTACAATGAGCAGTTCTTC

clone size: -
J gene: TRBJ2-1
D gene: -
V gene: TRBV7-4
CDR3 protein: CASSLSSVAVPYNEQFF
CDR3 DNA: TGTGCCAGCAGCTTATCCTCCGTGGCGGTACCCTACAATGAGCAGTTCTTC

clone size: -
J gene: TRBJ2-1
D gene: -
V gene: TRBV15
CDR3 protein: CATSWTGSSYNEQFF
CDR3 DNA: TGTGCCACCAGCTGGACGGGAAGCTCCTACAATGAGCAGTTCTTC

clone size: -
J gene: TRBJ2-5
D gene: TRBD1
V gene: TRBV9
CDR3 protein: CASSGSGQGQETQYF
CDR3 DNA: TGTGCCAGCAGCGGTTCCGGACAGGGCCAAGAGACCCAGTACTTC

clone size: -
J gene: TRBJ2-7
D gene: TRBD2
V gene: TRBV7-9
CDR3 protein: CASSLGGETSGPSYEQYF
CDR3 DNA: TGTGCCAGCAGCTTAGGAGGGGAGACTAGCGGTCCCTCCTACGAGCAGTACTTC

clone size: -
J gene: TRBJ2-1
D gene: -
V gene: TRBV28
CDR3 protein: CASSFPGTKNEQFF
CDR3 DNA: TGTGCCAGCAGTTTTCCCGGGACAAAGAATGAGCAGTTCTTC

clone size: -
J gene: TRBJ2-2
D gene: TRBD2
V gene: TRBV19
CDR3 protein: CASSEGKLAGGFTGELFF
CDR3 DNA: TGTGCCAGTAGTGAAGGAAAACTAGCGGGAGGCTTCACCGGGGAGCTGTTTTTT